This T cell receptor (beta chain) appears in the sequencing data of a study of T cell changes during pregnancy in multiple sclerosis. Sequenced by immunoSEQ multiplex PCR; TCRdb stores in-frame clones only, minus some. The sample shows around 70,000 clones, around 90% of them seen only once. The receptor's source is a female donor with multiple sclerosis, enrolled in a pregnancy study. The starting material was peripheral blood, obtained after pregnancy.

CDR3 region: CASSLAGGLNTIYF. CDR3 DNA sequence: TGTGCCAGCAGCTTAGCAGGGGGTCTAAACACCATATATTTT. The chain joins TRBV7-2 to TRBJ1-3; D may be TRBD1 (6 bases). Germline CDR1 and CDR2: SGHTA and FQGNSA. The CDR3 spans 14 residues. The V and J ends lost 0 bases and 6 bases respectively, with 9 bases between them.